This T cell receptor beta chain was retrieved from a study of blood T cell repertoires in COVID-19 (dated by TCRdb to about 2020). Turning to the overall study: Samples covering the acute and convalescent phases of COVID-19 were provided by collaborators in the United States, Italy and Spain. Deeply sampled blood TCRbeta repertoires from subjects exposed to, actively infected with, or recovered from COVID-19 were included in the dataset. The repertoires were made available in a free public database intended to serve as a resource for research on the immune response to SARS-CoV-2. The material from the prospective study consisted of cDNA or gDNA derived from T cells, B-cell-depleted T cells, or PBMCs. Where HLA class I and class II types were available, the types were taken from metadata supplied by the sample provider, not from assay-based typing. Sample metadata almost always included a de-identified subject ID, COVID-19 status, age in years and sex. Samples came from the ongoing ImmuneRACE study (first 160 participants) plus 1,254 subjects from 6 global collaborators. The paper as a whole reports these results and caveats: How much clinical and demographic metadata was included differed by source and by participant, and the metadata was provided uncurated.

The immunoSEQ Assay, a bias-controlled multiplex PCR, was used to amplify TCRbeta CDR3 regions from genomic DNA. The study's processing was this. Within the assay, amplification of reference gene primers was used to estimate how many nucleated cells each sample contained. To quantify the absolute abundance of each unique TCRbeta CDR3 rearrangement, sequence reads were collapsed and filtered. For each sample, productive Simpson clonality was calculated as the square root of Simpson's diversity index over productive rearrangements. TCRdb took this table from immuneACCESS and kept in-frame rearrangements with V and J called. Such tables lack part of the clones; where checked against another copy, unresolved V genes explain under half of the gap, and the rest is unexplained. For V, J and clone size, that table is used; D and trimming come from the DNA. This sample comprises some 200,000 clones, more than 65% of them detected only once. About 9% of the sample is in the top ten clones.

The germline V gene (reference sequence) gives CDR1 as LGHDT and CDR2 as YNNKEL. Ends trimmed: V by 4 bases, J by 1 base; bases unmatched to a gene: 2. Including the terminal cysteine and phenylalanine, the CDR3 comprises 17 residues. Here the CDR3 DNA is all that survives: 51 bases in frame from base 1. The collaborating institutions used their own protocols to collect whole blood in K2EDTA tubes. For TCRbeta analysis, collaborators shipped samples as frozen whole blood, isolated PBMCs, or DNA extracted from either of those sample types. This clone was seen a handful of times. Its antigen remains undetermined. No qualities accompany the bases; no much larger clone lies one base away.

Sequencing was performed on peripheral blood. This clonotype was obtained from a man aged 50 or older with active or convalescent COVID-19. The chain is encoded by TRBV3-1 (or the pseudogene TRBV3-2) joined to TRBJ2-2; 14 junctional bases match TRBD2. The nucleotide sequence reads as follows: TGTGCCAGCAGCCTCGGACTAGCGGGAGGGAACACCGGGGAGCTGTTTTTT. This encodes CASSLGLAGGNTGELFF.